The clone carrying this T cell receptor beta chain was counted once. This specimen belongs to a study of blood T cell repertoires in COVID-19. In the study overall: The analysed material was cDNA or gDNA that came from T cells, B-cell-depleted T cells, or PBMCs.

As handled by the study authors: It was from reference gene primer amplification that nucleated cell counts were estimated. The data were produced by immunoSEQ multiplex PCR, yet TCRdb's version contains in-frame clones alone and is incomplete. The V and J calls and clone size were taken over from that table, and D and trimming were inferred from the DNA. The sample comprises 200,000 to 250,000 clones, about 88% of which are singletons, and approximately 3% rests with the top ten. V gave up 3 bases and J gave up 6 bases; unmatched junction bases: 3. Germline V gene lookup returns CDR1 SGHRS and CDR2 YFSETQ. The CDR3 covers 12 residues.

Sequencing was performed on peripheral blood. The origin of this receptor is a man in his 60s with acute or convalescent COVID-19. The chain joins TRBV5-1 to TRBJ2-7; 7 bases line up with TRBD1. DNA for the CDR3: TGCGCCAGCAGCTCCTCAGGGGGCGAGCAGTACTTC. It codes for CASSSSGGEQYF.